This T cell receptor (beta chain) derives from a study of T-cell memory formation after mild COVID-19 (dated by TCRdb to the early 2020s). Regarding the complete study: TCR sequence clusters from the two donors were found to be largely donor specific. In two donors, T-cell clones that expanded and contracted after mild COVID-19 were followed by sequencing TCRalpha and TCRbeta repertoires longitudinally. Two young, previously healthy adult volunteers, one female and one male, were included in the cohort. Study-wide conclusions, independent of this receptor: Some responding clones were found in pre-infection memory, which suggests that pre-existing cross-reactive memory T cells took part in the SARS-CoV-2 response. Clones contracting from day 15 to 85 had balanced CD4/CD8 phenotypes, while a second wave expanding from day 15 to 37 was biased towards CD4+. SARS-CoV-2 specificity of the second-wave clones peaking on day 37 was not confirmed. Contracting CD4+ clones turned up mainly in the CM and EM memory subsets, whereas EMRA was where CD8+ clones were enriched. Only a couple of mild cases were covered by the study, and larger cohorts that include severe cases with pre-infection samples were considered necessary.

Comment on this clonotype: Its recognized antigen is unknown. It has no much larger one-base neighbor in the sample; base qualities were not kept.

Between the V and J ends, shortened by 4 bases and 1 base respectively, the junction contains 9 bases. Inclusive of the bounding cysteine and phenylalanine, the CDR3 is 15 residues long. Only CDR3 DNA is held: 45 bases, read in frame from base 1. Sequences KGHDR (CDR1) and SFDVKD (CDR2) are obtained from the germline V gene. This sample was sequenced with an Illumina NovaSeq 6000. TCRalpha and TCRbeta cDNA libraries were built by 5'RACE with constant-segment primers, adding sample barcodes and unique molecular identifiers. Trizol reagent was used to extract RNA from every sample. Libraries were amplified in two PCR steps, with a second sample barcode and Illumina TruSeq adapters added in the second step. Libraries were sequenced on an Illumina NovaSeq with 2 x 150 bp paired-end reads. Under the source paper's analysis protocol: Demultiplexing of reads and collapsing into UMI-guided consensus sequences were performed with migec v1.2.7. With mixcr v2.1.11, UMI consensuses were aligned to TRA and TRB V and J templates and assembled into clonotypes. A clonotype was counted as expanded or contracted only when both edgeR and NoisET called the clonotype significant, with the noise models trained on biological replicates. edgeR calls used a false discovery rate-adjusted p below 0.01 and a log2 fold-change threshold of 1. As an exploratory analysis of dynamics, max-normalized trajectories of the 1000 most abundant clonotypes were examined with PCA combined with hierarchical clustering. Separately sequenced CD4+ and CD8+ repertoires were used to assign a CD4 or CD8 phenotype to each responding clone. Starting from the raw public reads, TCRdb applied fastp trimming at Q25, assembled clones with MiXCR and retained in-frame beta chains. Every CDR3 protein is listed once, alongside the most common genes and DNA of its rows. Here the V and J calls rest on TCRdb's processing, not on the authors' analysis. This sample lists about 84,000 distinct CDR3 sequences; around 13% were detected once. In total, the top ten clones hold around 29% of the sample.

Ficoll-Paque density gradient centrifugation was the method used to isolate PBMCs. The chain couples TRBV24-1 to TRBJ2-2; the D segment is perhaps TRBD1 or TRBD2, each sharing 5 matched bases. The clonotype comes from an adult woman who had mild COVID-19 (a few samples of this study predate the infection). The sample titles of this study are shuffled in the database, so cell type and time point are left out; the donor was told from shared clones. Sequencing was carried out using PBMCs or a T cell subset sorted from them (not recorded which). The DNA is TGTGCCACCAGTGACTGGGACCGGAACACCGGGGAGCTGTTTTTT. It specifies CATSDWDRNTGELFF.